This T cell receptor beta chain was sequenced for a study of T cell changes during pregnancy in multiple sclerosis. The V gene end was trimmed by 2 bases and the J gene end by 6 bases; junction bases not matched to a gene: 3. CDR1 is MRHNA, CDR2 SNTAGT, per germline. This CDR3 region has 13 residues. Only in-frame clones appear in the TCRdb table, and some are missing; sequencing was by immunoSEQ multiplex PCR. The sample includes roughly 99,000 clones, 92% seen only once; the top ten take over 0.65%. The input for sequencing was peripheral blood, taken in the third trimester of pregnancy. The chain recombines TRBV6-4 with TRBJ1-2; TRBD1 agrees at 7 bases. The receptor's source is a female donor in good health, enrolled as a control in a pregnancy study. The CDR3 coding sequence is TGTGCCAGCAGTGACACAGGGGCACATGGCTACACCTTC. This translates into CASSDTGAHGYTF.